This T cell receptor beta chain was retrieved from a study of cytomegalovirus exposure and HLA in healthy donors. Study-wide results and caveats: Cytomegalovirus-associated TCR beta chains were listed, numbering over 150.

The repertoire was sequenced with immunoSEQ multiplex PCR; TCRdb's copy has only in-frame clones and lacks some. This repertoire shows fewer than 120,000 clones, approximately 87% found once; its top ten account for roughly 1.4%. This clone appeared a few times. Its specificity is not known. The germline gives CDR1 MDHEN, CDR2 SYDVKM. Trimming pared 5 bases from V and 2 bases from J, leaving 16 bases between. CDR3 length equals 15 residues. The sample taken for sequencing was PBMCs. The sequence derives from a woman between 25 and 40 years old in good health and CMV-seropositive. The V gene is TRBV28, the J gene TRBJ2-7; possibly TRBD2 for D (5 bases). As DNA, the CDR3 is TGTGCCAGCAGTCCCGGGATACCCGGGGCCTACGAGCAGTACTTC. As protein: CASSPGIPGAYEQYF.